These 25 T cell receptor beta chains were all obtained from the same sample, sequenced in a study of post-analysis software for immune sequencing data. These receptors are not linked to any known antigen. General study results and limits: Patients showed TRBV5-6, TRBV5-1 and TRBV20-1 among roughly 5 TRBV segments more frequent than in controls.

The TCR beta cDNA libraries contained unique molecular identifiers. Via MiXCR, TCRdb re-called the PCR reads, giving one row per CDR3 protein. This table has some 190,000 distinct CDR3 sequences, around 30% appearing once. Sample: blood. The receptors derive from a girl aged 2-17 years with multiple sclerosis.

A few counts support this clonotype. The V call is TRBV7-2, the J call TRBJ2-1, with 10 bases lining up with TRBD2. There are 15 residues in the CDR3. The germline V gene encodes CDR1 SGHTA and CDR2 FQGNSA. The trim removed 3 bases at V and 6 bases at J, leaving 5 bases unmatched. The CDR3 loop is CASSFLAGVLNEQFF. CDR3 bases: TGTGCCAGCAGCTTCCTAGCGGGAGTTCTCAATGAGCAGTTCTTC.

The chain uses TRBV12-3 or TRBV12-4 and TRBJ2-1, with D possibly TRBD1 on 6 matching bases. The CDR3 has 13 amino acids. V lost 7 bases to trimming and J lost 7 bases, with 14 bases between them. The DNA of the CDR3 is TGTGCCAGCACCCTCACAGGGCGGAATGAGCAGTTCTTC. Residues: CASTLTGRNEQFF.

For this clonotype: A read error is possible here, since a much larger clone lies one base away. The chain couples TRBV6-5 to TRBJ1-2, with D unresolved. With 4 bases removed from V and 5 bases from J, the gap between germline ends came to 11 bases. This CDR3 region has 13 residues. Germline CDR1 is MNHEY and CDR2 is SVGAGI. In DNA form, the CDR3 reads TGTGCCAGCAGTTGCAGCCAGGTGTATGGCTACACCTTC. This codes for CASSCSQVYGYTF.

This clonotype was seen a few times. The gene calls are TRBV12-5 and TRBJ1-1; the D is unclear. Germline assignment: CDR1 LGHNT and CDR2 FRNRAP. This CDR3 has 15 amino acids. The V end lost 0 bases, the J end lost 4 bases, and 12 bases lay between the germline ends. Here the CDR3 DNA reads TGTGCTAGTGGTTTGGTCCTCGGGGTCGCCACTGAAGCTTTCTTT. Its translation: CASGLVLGVATEAFF.

The gene calls are TRBV7-2 and TRBJ1-2, with D tentatively TRBD1 (6 bases). Germline values: CDR1 SGHTA, CDR2 FQGNSA. V was clipped by 2 bases and J by 8 bases, with 12 bases between them. The CDR3 runs 13 residues. The CDR3 reads CASSLLWGQGYTF. CDR3 coding DNA: TGTGCCAGCAGCTTACTCTGGGGGCAAGGCTACACCTTC.

This chain connects TRBV20-1 to TRBJ1-4; TRBD1 is a possible D gene (6 bases). Germline CDR1 DFQATT, CDR2 SNEGSKA (reference sequence). The CDR3 totals 12 residues. V was shortened by 5 bases and J by 5 bases, with 9 bases between the two germline ends. The DNA for the CDR3 is TGCAGTGCTGGGGGACAAAATGAAAAACTGTTTTTT. Translation: CSAGGQNEKLFF.

The chain recombines TRBV28 with TRBJ1-5, with 11 positions matching TRBD1. After removal of 6 bases from V and 1 base from J, the junction contained 2 bases not matched to a gene. Germline lookup yields CDR1 MDHEN and CDR2 SYDVKM. CDR3 length: 15 residues. The CDR3 loop reads CASRGTGGSNQPQHF. The CDR3 bases are TGTGCCAGCAGGGGGACAGGGGGGAGCAATCAGCCCCAGCATTTT.

This clonotype was counted at least ten times. V gene TRBV12-3 or TRBV12-4 combines with J gene TRBJ2-1; a possible D gene is TRBD2 (7 bases). Trimming removed 4 bases at V and 9 bases at J, with 13 bases between. The CDR3 spans 13 residues. As DNA, the CDR3 is TGTGCCAGCAGTTCCGGCGGGGGCGGTGAGCAGTTCTTC. Its translation: CASSSGGGGEQFF.

This chain links TRBV13 with TRBJ1-2; TRBD1 is a possible D gene (6 bases). The V end was cut by 4 bases, the J end by 4 bases, with 10 bases between. CDR1 and CDR2 (germline): PRHDT, FYEKMQ (reference sequence). This CDR3 is built from 13 residues. CDR3 DNA: TGTGCCAGCAGCTCCACAGGGACCTATGGCTACACCTTC. Encoded protein: CASSSTGTYGYTF.

The CDR3 DNA follows: TGTGCCAGCAGCTGGACCCACGAAAACACCATATATTTT. Protein product: CASSWTHENTIYF. V usage is TRBV12-3 or TRBV12-4 and J usage is TRBJ1-3; D gene uncertain. The V gene lost 6 bases and the J gene lost 6 bases, with 12 bases spanning the gap. This CDR3 region has 13 residues.

This clonotype was recorded at least ten times. The rearrangement uses TRBV9 and TRBJ2-1, with TRBD2 matching 11 bases. The V gene's germline CDR1 is SGDLS and CDR2 YYNGEE. The trim removed 4 bases at V and 4 bases at J, leaving 10 bases unmatched. The CDR3 length is 17 residues. CDR3 sequence: CASSLRGGTSGYNEQFF. The CDR3 bases are TGTGCCAGCAGCCTTCGGGGAGGGACTAGCGGTTACAATGAGCAGTTCTTC.

This clonotype was observed many times. J is TRBJ2-5 and V is TRBV5-1, with 12 bases lining up with TRBD1. Germline V CDR1 and CDR2: SGHRS, YFSETQ. This CDR3 is built from 17 residues. After removal of 5 bases from V and 5 bases from J, the junction contained 13 bases not matched to a gene. CDR3 DNA: TGCGCCAGCAGTCGGATTCCCGGGACAGGGGGCGCGGAGACCCAGTACTTC. Protein product: CASSRIPGTGGAETQYF.

This rearrangement joins TRBV6-2 or TRBV6-3 to TRBJ2-7, with D possibly matching TRBD2 (6 bases). The V gene lost 0 bases and the J gene lost 1 base, with 13 bases spanning the gap. The length of the CDR3 is 16 residues. Per the germline V gene, CDR1 is MNHEY and CDR2 is SVGEGT. Here the CDR3 DNA reads TGTGCCAGCAGTTACTCTGAACCGGGAGCTTCCTACGAGCAGTACTTC. As protein: CASSYSEPGASYEQYF.

This clonotype was observed at least ten times. The J gene is TRBJ2-7, the V gene TRBV4-1, with TRBD2 matching 16 bases. This CDR3 has 18 residues. V gave up 4 bases and J gave up 3 bases; unmatched junction bases: 9. CDR1 MGHRA and CDR2 YSYEKL come from the germline V gene. The CDR3 bases are TGCGCCAGCAGCCCAGCCGGGACTAGCGGGAGGGCCTTCTACGAGCAGTACTTC. Amino acid sequence: CASSPAGTSGRAFYEQYF.

This clonotype was seen only a few times. The rearrangement joins TRBV6-6 to TRBJ1-6; D ambiguous. The CDR3 sequence is 12 residues long. Trimming stripped 1 base from V and 10 bases from J, with 5 bases between. Germline V CDR1 and CDR2: MNHNY, SVGAGI (reference sequence). The CDR3 spells CASSYFRSPLHF. The CDR3 bases are TGTGCCAGCAGTTACTTTCGGTCACCCCTCCACTTT.

This chain uses TRBV29-1 with TRBJ1-1; no clear D gene. V lost 2 bases and J 2 bases, leaving 9 bases between the germline ends. The germline gives CDR1 SQVTM, CDR2 ANQGSEA. The CDR3 runs 13 residues. The CDR3 spells CSVERQKNTEAFF. In DNA form, the CDR3 reads TGCAGCGTTGAACGCCAGAAAAACACTGAAGCTTTCTTT. Supplemented by reference TRBV29-1 and TRBJ1-1, the full variable domain reads SAVISQKPSRDICQRGTSLTIQCQVDSQVTMMFWYRQQPGQSLTLIATANQGSEATYESGFVIDKFPISRPNLTFSTLTVSNMSPEDSSIYLCSVERQKNTEAFFGQGTRLTVV.

Of note for this clonotype: It may be a read error: a sequence one base away is much more abundant. The chain is built from TRBV5-1 and TRBJ1-1, with a possible D match to TRBD1 (5 bases). Per germline, CDR1 SGHRS and CDR2 YFSETQ. The CDR3 spans 14 residues. The CDR3 loop is CACSFGGRDTEAFF. The CDR3 coding sequence is TGCGCCTGCAGCTTCGGGGGAAGGGACACTGAAGCTTTCTTT.

The gene calls are TRBV4-2 and TRBJ2-7; 8 bases agree with TRBD2. V shed 0 bases and J 3 bases; nucleotides not matched to a gene: 16. The CDR3 totals 19 residues. CDR1 and CDR2 from the germline V gene are LGHNA and YNFKEQ. The CDR3 DNA reads as TGTGCCAGCAGCCAAGAAGTCCTAGCGGGTGCTCCTACTAGCTACGAGCAGTACTTC. Its protein is CASSQEVLAGAPTSYEQYF.

This clonotype was picked up one time. A much larger clone is a single base away; this may be a read error. The V gene is TRBV5-1, the J gene TRBJ1-5, with TRBD1 matching over 8 bases. The CDR3 has 13 amino acids. Germline values: CDR1 SGHRS, CDR2 YFSETQ. J lost 7 bases, V lost 6 bases, and 6 bases had no gene match. CDR3 sequence reads: CASNEDRDQPQHF. CDR3 in DNA: TGCGCCAGCAACGAGGACAGGGACCAGCCCCAGCATTTT.

There are many counts of this clonotype. The rearrangement uses TRBV7-3 and TRBJ1-2; D unclear. Trimming left V 5 bases short and J 6 bases short, with 7 bases between. The CDR3 length is 11 residues. Germline V gives CDR1 SGHTA, CDR2 FQGTGA. CDR3 sequence: CASSPRDGYTF. The CDR3 DNA follows: TGTGCCAGCAGCCCGAGGGATGGCTACACCTTC. Complete variable domain (other parts from reference TRBV7-3 and TRBJ1-2): GAGVSQTPSNKVTEKGKYVELRCDPISGHTALYWYRQSLGQGPEFLIYFQGTGAADDSGLPNDRFFAVRPEGSVSTLKIQRTERGDSAVYLCASSPRDGYTFGSGTRLTVV.

Only a few counts were recorded for this clonotype. The chain employs TRBV4-1 and TRBJ2-7, with 8 positions matching TRBD2. Trimming took 3 bases from V and 1 from J; bases not matched to a gene: 2. The CDR3 length is 14 residues. Germline V gives CDR1 MGHRA, CDR2 YSYEKL. CDR3 sequence reads: CASSHGGGSYEQYF. In DNA, the CDR3 is TGCGCCAGCAGCCATGGCGGGGGGTCCTACGAGCAGTACTTC.

This clonotype showed up many times. This sequence joins TRBV2 and TRBJ2-5; the D is unclear. Germline assignment: CDR1 SNHLY and CDR2 FYNNEI. V was shortened by 2 bases and J by 5 bases, with 9 bases between the two germline ends. The CDR3 runs 13 residues. The CDR3 DNA sequence: TGTGCCAGCAGTGAAACCGAGGAGGAGACCCAGTACTTC. The encoded protein is CASSETEEETQYF.

This clonotype was detected many times. The CDR3, as DNA: TGTGCCAGCAGCTACGCGGGGTCCTATAATTCACCCCTCCACTTT. It encodes CASSYAGSYNSPLHF. V usage is TRBV12-3 or TRBV12-4 and J usage is TRBJ1-6; D call uncertain. This CDR3 spans 15 amino acids. V was cut by 6 bases and J by 1 base, with 10 bases left in between.

This clonotype was counted ten times or more. The chain links TRBV29-1 to TRBJ2-1, with a possible D match to TRBD2 (5 bases). V lost 7 bases to trimming and J lost 12 bases, with 28 bases between them. Looked up from germline, CDR1 is SQVTM and CDR2 is ANQGSEA. CDR3 length equals 15 residues. In DNA form, the CDR3 reads TGCAGCGCAAATGATCTAACCCCTAAGAGCGGTCGGCAGTTCTTC. Translation gives CSANDLTPKSGRQFF.

Only a few counts were recorded for this clonotype. V and J are TRBV28 and TRBJ2-1; possibly TRBD2 for D (6 bases). V lost 6 bases, J lost 4 bases, and 16 bases lay in between. This CDR3 spans 15 amino acids. CDR1 is MDHEN and CDR2 is SYDVKM in the germline V gene. The CDR3 is CASSSPGEGYNEQFF. CDR3 coding DNA: TGTGCCAGCAGCTCGCCGGGGGAAGGGTACAATGAGCAGTTCTTC. The complete variable domain, with remaining parts taken from reference TRBV28 and TRBJ2-1, reads DVKVTQSSRYLVKRTGEKVFLECVQDMDHENMFWYRQDPGLGLRLIYFSYDVKMKEKGDIPEGYSVSREKKERFSLILESASTNQTSMYLCASSSPGEGYNEQFFGPGTRLTVL.